The clone carrying this T cell receptor (beta chain) showed up just a few times. The data originate from a study of blood T cells in healthy people across ages. Study-wide background: Per two T cells, template switching captured roughly one barcoded beta molecule.

V dropped 10 bases and J dropped 4 bases, with 13 bases sitting between them. CDR3 length: 12 amino acids. A second about 7 to 12 cycle PCR used barcoded and J-beta primers. TCRdb reprocessed the 5' RACE reads with MiXCR, giving one entry per CDR3 protein. The data show around 1.7 million distinct CDR3 sequences, under 30% seen once. What was sequenced was blood. The V call is TRBV12-3 or TRBV12-4, the J call TRBJ1-2; D gene uncertain. This clonotype was sampled from a woman aged 25 to 39 in good health. CDR3 protein: CAIMTDVYGYTF. The DNA for the CDR3 is TGTGCCATTATGACGGATGTCTATGGCTACACCTTC.